Below, one T cell receptor beta chain is given with its context. The data are from a study of cytotoxic CD8 clonotypes in ibrutinib-treated CLL. Background on the study: Productive templates per sample averaged almost 260,000; productive rearrangements, just under 95,000.

The assay was immunoSEQ multiplex PCR, and TCRdb's table has in-frame clones only and misses some. The table lists more than 300,000 clones, more than 65% of them singletons. Sequencing was performed on PBMCs, taken before ibrutinib treatment. The sequence was obtained from a human donor with chronic lymphocytic leukemia.

The DNA for the CDR3 is TGTGCCAGCAGCTTAAATGGCAGAGGCCAGGGAGGGACTGAAGCTTTCTTT. Its protein is CASSLNGRGQGGTEAFF. This chain links TRBV7-2 with TRBJ1-1; a weak D match, TRBD1 (5 bases). Trimming took 2 bases from V and 5 from J, leaving 21 bases between them. CDR3 size: 17 residues. Per germline, CDR1 SGHTA and CDR2 FQGNSA.